This T cell receptor beta chain was observed in a study of T-cell reconstitution after alpha-beta-depleted transplantation in children. Unique molecular identifiers featured in how the TCRbeta library was prepared. TCRdb re-derived calls from the PCR reads in MiXCR, one entry per CDR3 protein. Here the sample spans hundreds of thousands of distinct CDR3 sequences, 20% to 25% being singletons. Study-level findings and limits: Some patients owed their high day-60 TCRbeta diversity to surviving recipient T cells and thymic progenitors. Several hundred rapidly expanded clones from non-depleted graft cells reportedly supplied alpha-beta T cells about two months post-transplant.

CDR3 length equals 16 residues. V lost 3 bases, J lost 7 bases, and 10 bases stayed unmatched. Germline CDR1 and CDR2: LNHNV and YYDKDF (reference sequence). Ten or more counts support this clonotype. The antigen is undetermined. This clonotype was obtained from a boy under two years old who had a stem cell transplant for acute myeloid leukemia, so the T cells may come from the graft donor. This chain uses TRBV15 with TRBJ1-5, with TRBD1 matching 9 bases. This specimen was PBMCs, mostly from graft donor cells, taken 360 days after TCRalphabeta/CD19-depleted stem cell transplant. CDR3 nucleotide sequence: TGTGCCACCAGCAGGCCCGGACAGGGGATCGAACAGCCCCAGCATTTT. Protein product: CATSRPGQGIEQPQHF.